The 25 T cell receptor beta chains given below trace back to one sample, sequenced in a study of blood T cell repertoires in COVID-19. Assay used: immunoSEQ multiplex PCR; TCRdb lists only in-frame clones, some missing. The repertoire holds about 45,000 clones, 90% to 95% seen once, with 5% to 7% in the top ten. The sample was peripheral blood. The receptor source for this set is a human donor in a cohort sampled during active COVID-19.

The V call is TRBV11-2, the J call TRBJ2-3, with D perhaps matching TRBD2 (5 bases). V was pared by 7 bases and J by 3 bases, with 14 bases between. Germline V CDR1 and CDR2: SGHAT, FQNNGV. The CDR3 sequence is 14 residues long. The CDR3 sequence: CASISRGKTDTQYF. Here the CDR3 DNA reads TGTGCCAGCATATCTAGAGGGAAAACAGATACGCAGTATTTT.

The CDR3 nucleotides read TGTGCCAGCAGTTTATTCTCCGGGACAGATAATTCACCCCTCCACTTT. Its translation is CASSLFSGTDNSPLHF. This rearrangement joins TRBV6-5 to TRBJ1-6; 7 bases fit TRBD1. The trim removed 4 bases at V and 5 bases at J, leaving 8 bases unmatched. The germline CDR1 and CDR2 sequences are MNHEY and SVGAGI. There are 16 residues in the CDR3.

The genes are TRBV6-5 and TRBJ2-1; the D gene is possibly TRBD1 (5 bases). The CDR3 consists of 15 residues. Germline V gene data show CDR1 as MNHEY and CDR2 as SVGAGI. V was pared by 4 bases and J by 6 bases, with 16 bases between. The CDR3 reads CASSSTGSNFNEQFF. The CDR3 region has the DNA TGTGCCAGCAGTTCCACAGGAAGCAATTTCAATGAGCAGTTCTTC.

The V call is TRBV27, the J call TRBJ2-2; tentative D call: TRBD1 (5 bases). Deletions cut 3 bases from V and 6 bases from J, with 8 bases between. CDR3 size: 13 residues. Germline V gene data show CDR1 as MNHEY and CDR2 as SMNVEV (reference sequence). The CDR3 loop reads CASSFRVAGELFF. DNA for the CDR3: TGTGCCAGCAGTTTCAGGGTGGCCGGGGAGCTGTTTTTT.

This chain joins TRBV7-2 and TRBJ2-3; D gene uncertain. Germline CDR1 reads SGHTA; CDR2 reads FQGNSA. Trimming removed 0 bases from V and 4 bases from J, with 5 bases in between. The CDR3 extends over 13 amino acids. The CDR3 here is CASSLALPDTQYF. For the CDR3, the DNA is TGTGCCAGCAGCTTAGCTCTCCCAGATACGCAGTATTTT.

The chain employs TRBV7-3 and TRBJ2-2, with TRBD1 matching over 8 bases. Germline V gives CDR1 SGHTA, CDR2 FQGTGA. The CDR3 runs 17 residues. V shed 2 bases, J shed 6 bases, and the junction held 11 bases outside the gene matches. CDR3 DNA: TGTGCCAGCAGCTTACACTCAGGGGGCCCCAAGGCCGGGGAGCTGTTTTTT. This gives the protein CASSLHSGGPKAGELFF.

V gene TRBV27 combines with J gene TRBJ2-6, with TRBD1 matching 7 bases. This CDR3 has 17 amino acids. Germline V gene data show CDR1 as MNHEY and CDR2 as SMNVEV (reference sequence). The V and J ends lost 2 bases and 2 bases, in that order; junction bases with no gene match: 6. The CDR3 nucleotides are TGTGCCAGCAGTTTACTCGTAGGGGGCGCTGGGGCCAACGTCCTGACTTTC. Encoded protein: CASSLLVGGAGANVLTF.

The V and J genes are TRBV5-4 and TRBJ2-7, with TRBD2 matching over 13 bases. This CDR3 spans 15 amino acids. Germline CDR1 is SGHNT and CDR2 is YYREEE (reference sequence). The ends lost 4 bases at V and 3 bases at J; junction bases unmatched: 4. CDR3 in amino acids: CASSEGLAGLYEQYF. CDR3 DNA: TGTGCCAGCAGCGAGGGACTAGCGGGACTCTACGAGCAGTACTTC.

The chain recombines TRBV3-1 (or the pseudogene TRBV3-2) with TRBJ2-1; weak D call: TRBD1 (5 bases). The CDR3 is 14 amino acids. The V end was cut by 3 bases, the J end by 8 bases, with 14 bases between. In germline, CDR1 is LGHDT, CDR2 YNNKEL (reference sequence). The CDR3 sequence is CASSHLRTTDEQFF. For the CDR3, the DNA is TGTGCCAGCAGCCATCTCCGGACAACCGATGAGCAGTTCTTC.

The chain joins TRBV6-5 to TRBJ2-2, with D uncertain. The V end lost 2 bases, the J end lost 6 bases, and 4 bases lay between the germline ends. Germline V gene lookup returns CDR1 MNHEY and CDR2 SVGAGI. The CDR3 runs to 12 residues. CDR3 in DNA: TGTGCCAGCAGTTACCTACCCGGGGAGCTGTTTTTT. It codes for CASSYLPGELFF.

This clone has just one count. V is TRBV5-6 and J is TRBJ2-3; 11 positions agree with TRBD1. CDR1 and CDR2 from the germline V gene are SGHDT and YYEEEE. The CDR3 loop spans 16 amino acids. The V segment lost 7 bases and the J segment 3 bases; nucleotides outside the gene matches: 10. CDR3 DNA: TGTGCCAGCCTGACCGGACAGGGGGCGGTGACAGATACGCAGTATTTT. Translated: CASLTGQGAVTDTQYF. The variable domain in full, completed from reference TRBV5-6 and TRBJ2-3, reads DAGVTQSPTHLIKTRGQQVTLRCSPKSGHDTVSWYQQALGQGPQFIFQYYEEEERQRGNFPDRFSGHQFPNYSSELNVNALLLGDSALYLCASLTGQGAVTDTQYFGPGTRLTVL.

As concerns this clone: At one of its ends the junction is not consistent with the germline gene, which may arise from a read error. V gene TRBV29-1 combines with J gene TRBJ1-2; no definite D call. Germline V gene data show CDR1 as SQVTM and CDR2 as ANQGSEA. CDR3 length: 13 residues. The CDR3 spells CSVGQRHGYGYTF. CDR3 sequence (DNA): TGCAGTGTTGGGCAGAGGCACGGTTACGGCTACACCTTC.

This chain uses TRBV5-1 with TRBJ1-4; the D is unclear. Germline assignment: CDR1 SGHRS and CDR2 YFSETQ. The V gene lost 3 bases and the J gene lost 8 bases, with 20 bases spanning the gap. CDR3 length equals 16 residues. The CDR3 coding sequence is TGCGCCAGCAGCTCTTCAACTGGTGCGGGGATCGAAAAACTGTTTTTT. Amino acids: CASSSSTGAGIEKLFF.

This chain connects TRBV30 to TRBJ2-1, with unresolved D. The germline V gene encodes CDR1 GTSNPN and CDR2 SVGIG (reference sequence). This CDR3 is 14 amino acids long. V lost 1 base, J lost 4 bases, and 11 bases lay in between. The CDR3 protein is CAWSGGTKYNEQFF. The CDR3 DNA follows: TGTGCCTGGAGTGGCGGAACCAAGTACAATGAGCAGTTCTTC.

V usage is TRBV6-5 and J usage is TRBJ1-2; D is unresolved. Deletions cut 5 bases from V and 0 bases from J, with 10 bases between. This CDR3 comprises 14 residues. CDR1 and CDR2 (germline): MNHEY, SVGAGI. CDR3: CASSHKTANYGYTF. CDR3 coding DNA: TGTGCCAGCAGTCACAAAACAGCTAACTATGGCTACACCTTC.

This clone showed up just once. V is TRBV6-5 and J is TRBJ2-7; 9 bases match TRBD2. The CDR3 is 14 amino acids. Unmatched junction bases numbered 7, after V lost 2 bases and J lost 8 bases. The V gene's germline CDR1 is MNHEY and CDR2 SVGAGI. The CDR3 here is CASSYSGTSSQQYF. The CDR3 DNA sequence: TGTGCCAGCAGTTACAGCGGGACTAGCTCTCAGCAGTACTTC.

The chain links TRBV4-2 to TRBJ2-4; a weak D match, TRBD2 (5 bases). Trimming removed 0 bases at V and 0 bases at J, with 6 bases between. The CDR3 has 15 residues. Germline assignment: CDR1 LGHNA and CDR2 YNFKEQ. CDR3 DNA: TGTGCCAGCAGCCAAGAGGCGGGAGCCAAAAACATTCAGTACTTC. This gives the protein CASSQEAGAKNIQYF.

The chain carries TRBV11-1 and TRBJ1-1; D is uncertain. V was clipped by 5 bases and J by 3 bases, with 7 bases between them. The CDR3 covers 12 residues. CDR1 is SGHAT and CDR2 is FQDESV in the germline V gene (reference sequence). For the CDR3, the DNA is TGTGCCAGCAGCCCGGGGTACACTGAAGCTTTCTTT. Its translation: CASSPGYTEAFF. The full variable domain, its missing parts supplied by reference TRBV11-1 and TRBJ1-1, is EAEVAQSPRYKITEKSQAVAFWCDPISGHATLYWYRQILGQGPELLVQFQDESVVDDSQLPKDRFSAERLKGVDSTLKIQPAELGDSAMYLCASSPGYTEAFFGQGTRLTVV.

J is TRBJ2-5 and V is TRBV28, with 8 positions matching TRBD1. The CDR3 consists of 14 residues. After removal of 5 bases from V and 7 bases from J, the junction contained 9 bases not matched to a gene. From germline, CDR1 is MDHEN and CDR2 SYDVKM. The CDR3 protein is CASSGDRLPVTQYF. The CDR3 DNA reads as TGTGCCAGCAGTGGGGACAGGTTGCCTGTGACCCAGTACTTC.

Here the CDR3 reads CASSLEVGGVAFF. The CDR3 DNA is TGTGCCAGCAGCTTAGAGGTCGGGGGAGTAGCTTTCTTT. V gene TRBV7-2 combines with J gene TRBJ1-1; maybe TRBD1 (5 bases). The V end lost 1 base, the J end lost 10 bases, and 13 bases lay between the germline ends. Germline V gene lookup returns CDR1 SGHTA and CDR2 FQGNSA. The CDR3 runs to 13 residues.

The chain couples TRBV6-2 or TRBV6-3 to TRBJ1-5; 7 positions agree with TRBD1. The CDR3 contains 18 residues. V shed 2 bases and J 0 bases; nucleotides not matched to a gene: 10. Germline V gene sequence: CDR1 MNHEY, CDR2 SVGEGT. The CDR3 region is CASSYLTGPPYSNQPQHF. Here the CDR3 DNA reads TGTGCCAGCAGTTACCTGACAGGGCCACCTTATAGCAATCAGCCCCAGCATTTT.

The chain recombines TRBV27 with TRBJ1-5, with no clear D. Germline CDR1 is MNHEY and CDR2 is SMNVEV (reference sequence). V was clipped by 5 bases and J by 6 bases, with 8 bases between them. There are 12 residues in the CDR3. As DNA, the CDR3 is TGTGCCAGCAGTCATTCTAGTCAGCCCCAGCATTTT. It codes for CASSHSSQPQHF.

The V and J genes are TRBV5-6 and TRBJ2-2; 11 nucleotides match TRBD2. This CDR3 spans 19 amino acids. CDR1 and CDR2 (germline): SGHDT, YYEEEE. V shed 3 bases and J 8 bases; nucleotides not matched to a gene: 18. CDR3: CASSSSPNQLAGVTGELFF. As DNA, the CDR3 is TGTGCCAGCAGCTCATCCCCAAACCAACTAGCGGGAGTTACAGGGGAGCTGTTTTTT.

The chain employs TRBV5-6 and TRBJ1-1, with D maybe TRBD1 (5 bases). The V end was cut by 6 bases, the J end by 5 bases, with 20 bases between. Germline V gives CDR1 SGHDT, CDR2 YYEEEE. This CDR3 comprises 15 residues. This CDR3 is CASTERGGVSTEAFF. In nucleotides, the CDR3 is TGTGCCAGCACCGAGCGGGGGGGAGTGAGTACTGAAGCTTTCTTT.

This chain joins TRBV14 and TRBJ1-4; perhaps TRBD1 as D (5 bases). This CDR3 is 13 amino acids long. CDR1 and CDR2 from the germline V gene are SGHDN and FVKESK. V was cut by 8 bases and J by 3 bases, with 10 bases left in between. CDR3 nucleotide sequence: TGTGCCAGCCATGGGACTCCTAATGAAAAACTGTTTTTT. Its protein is CASHGTPNEKLFF.